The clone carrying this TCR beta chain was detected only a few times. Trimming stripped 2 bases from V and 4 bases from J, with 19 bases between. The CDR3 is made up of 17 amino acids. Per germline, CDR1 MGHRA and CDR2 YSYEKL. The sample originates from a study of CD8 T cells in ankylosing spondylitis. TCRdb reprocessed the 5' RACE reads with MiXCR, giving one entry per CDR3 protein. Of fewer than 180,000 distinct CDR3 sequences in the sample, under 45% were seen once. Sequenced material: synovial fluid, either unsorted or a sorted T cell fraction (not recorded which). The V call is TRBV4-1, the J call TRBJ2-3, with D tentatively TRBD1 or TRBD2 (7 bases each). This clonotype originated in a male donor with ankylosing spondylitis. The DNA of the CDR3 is TGCGCCAGCAGCCAATTCAGGGGGGGAGGGCCCTCAGATACGCAGTATTTT. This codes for CASSQFRGGGPSDTQYF.